The present entry profiles one T cell receptor beta chain with its context. The antigen remains undetermined. One entry per CDR3 protein results from TCRdb running MiXCR on the reads. Here the sample spans fewer than 1,000,000 distinct CDR3 sequences, around 30% being singletons. This CDR3 is built from 13 residues. Per germline, CDR1 SQVTM and CDR2 ANQGSEA. V was shortened by 7 bases and J by 4 bases, with 13 bases between the two germline ends. The data are from a study of T cell repertoires in cytomegalovirus infection. As for the study in general: Both CMV infection and a matching HLA type were indicated by public TCR beta signatures.

Overall study results and limits: The response measured ex vivo was dominated by TCR beta clonotypes (HLA-C-restricted and CMV-specific). Frequencies of public TCR beta families were cumulated, and this identified carriers of CMV plus the relevant HLA.

This TCR came from a human donor in good health (CMV status not recorded). Some clones in this sample may be carry-over from other donors' samples. The gene calls are TRBV29-1 and TRBJ2-2, with D perhaps given as TRBD1 or TRBD2 (6 bases each). Sample: cultured CD8+ T cells from PBMCs, taken from culture after CMV antigen stimulation. Here the CDR3 reads CSGRGTGTGELFF. The CDR3 coding sequence is TGCAGCGGGAGGGGGACGGGCACCGGGGAGCTGTTTTTT.